This T cell receptor (beta chain) emerged from a study of blood T cell repertoires in COVID-19. Study in general: Acute-phase and convalescent COVID-19 samples originated in the United States, Italy and Spain. Sources were T cells, B-cell-depleted T cells, or PBMCs; the material itself was cDNA or gDNA.

Germline loops: CDR1 MNHEY, CDR2 SVGAGI. The CDR3 loop spans 14 amino acids. The V gene lost 2 bases and the J gene lost 12 bases, with 14 bases spanning the gap. As processed by the authors: How many nucleated cells were present was estimated from reference gene primer amplification. Generated by immunoSEQ multiplex PCR, the TCRdb table keeps only in-frame clones and is missing some. V, J and clone size were drawn from that table, and D and trimming were deduced from the DNA. The data hold roughly 38,000 clones, with about 82% observed a single time. The chain joins TRBV6-5 to TRBJ1-6; D might be TRBD1 (5 bases). This receptor was obtained from a man between 45 and 60 years old with active COVID-19. The sequencing input was peripheral blood. The CDR3 sequence: CASSYRTPGGPLHF. DNA for the CDR3: TGTGCCAGCAGTTACCGGACACCCGGGGGACCCCTCCACTTT.